A single sample gave rise to the 5 T cell receptor beta chains below, sequenced in a study of T cell responses to AZD1222 COVID-19 vaccine. Profiled with immunoSEQ multiplex PCR; TCRdb holds only in-frame clones, not every one. The table records 120,000 or so clones, about 88% of them present only once. The sequenced sample was peripheral blood, obtained on day 0 of AZD1222 vaccination. The receptors stem from an adult in good health.

The chain joins TRBV5-1 to TRBJ1-6; D is uncertain. Trimming removed 5 bases at V and 5 bases at J, with 11 bases between. This CDR3 spans 14 amino acids. In germline, CDR1 is SGHRS, CDR2 YFSETQ. The CDR3 loop is CASRNGRNNSPLHF. For the CDR3, the DNA is TGCGCCAGCAGAAACGGACGGAATAATTCACCCCTCCACTTT.

A remark on this clone: One junction end does not reproduce the germline sequence, and a read error may be involved. V gene TRBV5-5 combines with J gene TRBJ2-7; D remains ambiguous. Per the germline V gene, CDR1 is SGHKS and CDR2 is YYEKEE (reference sequence). CDR3 length: 12 residues. CDR3 residues: CASRLGPYEQYF. Here the CDR3 DNA reads TGTGCCAGCAGATTGGGCCCCTACGAGCAGTACTTC.

The rearrangement joins TRBV27 to TRBJ1-1; unclear D gene. The CDR3 length is 14 residues. Germline V gene sequence: CDR1 MNHEY, CDR2 SMNVEV (reference sequence). V was cut by 3 bases and J by 5 bases, with 13 bases left in between. This CDR3 is CASSLTSPGTEAFF. Here the CDR3 DNA reads TGTGCCAGCAGTTTGACCTCCCCGGGGACTGAAGCTTTCTTT.

The V and J genes are TRBV15 and TRBJ2-7; 9 bases line up with TRBD1. CDR3 length: 15 residues. The junction had 8 bases not matched to a gene; V was cut back by 2 bases and J by 6 bases. The V gene's germline CDR1 is LNHNV and CDR2 YYDKDF (reference sequence). CDR3 sequence: CATSRLSQGAAEQYF. CDR3 coding DNA: TGTGCCACCAGCAGATTATCACAGGGGGCGGCCGAGCAGTACTTC.

The CDR3 region has the DNA TGCGCCAGCAGCCCGGACACCCCCTACGAGCAGTACTTC. It is translated as CASSPDTPYEQYF. V usage is TRBV5-1 and J usage is TRBJ2-7; tentatively, D is TRBD1 (5 bases). Trimming removed 4 bases from V and 2 bases from J, with 10 bases in between. Germline V gives CDR1 SGHRS, CDR2 YFSETQ. CDR3 length: 13 residues.